In its sample, the clone carrying this T cell receptor beta chain was seen a few times. TCRdb re-analysed the RACE reads in MiXCR, keeping a single row per CDR3 protein. Among 180,000 or so distinct CDR3 sequences listed, just under 30% were seen once. These data come from a study of human T cells and chemical hapten exposure. About the study: The study traced per-sample TCR yield variation mainly to small differences in pooled library volumes.

Sample time point: pre-sensitization, week 0. The treatment: therapeutic diphenylcyclopropenone sensitization with weekly scalp DPC. Donors were 18 to 70-year-old alopecia patients suitable for DPC. The CDR3 covers 14 residues. Germline-derived CDR1 and CDR2 are MDHEN and SYDVKM. V gave up 6 bases and J gave up 3 bases; unmatched junction bases: 5. The chain is built from TRBV28 and TRBJ2-7; the match to TRBD1 covers 10 bases. The source of this sequence is a woman aged 30 to 39 with alopecia areata. Some clones in this sample may be carry-over from other donors' samples. The input for sequencing was whole blood, taken in connection with sensitization to the hapten diphenylcyclopropenone (DPC). CDR3: CASRGTGALYEQYF. The CDR3 DNA follows: TGTGCCAGCAGGGGGACAGGGGCGCTCTACGAGCAGTACTTC.